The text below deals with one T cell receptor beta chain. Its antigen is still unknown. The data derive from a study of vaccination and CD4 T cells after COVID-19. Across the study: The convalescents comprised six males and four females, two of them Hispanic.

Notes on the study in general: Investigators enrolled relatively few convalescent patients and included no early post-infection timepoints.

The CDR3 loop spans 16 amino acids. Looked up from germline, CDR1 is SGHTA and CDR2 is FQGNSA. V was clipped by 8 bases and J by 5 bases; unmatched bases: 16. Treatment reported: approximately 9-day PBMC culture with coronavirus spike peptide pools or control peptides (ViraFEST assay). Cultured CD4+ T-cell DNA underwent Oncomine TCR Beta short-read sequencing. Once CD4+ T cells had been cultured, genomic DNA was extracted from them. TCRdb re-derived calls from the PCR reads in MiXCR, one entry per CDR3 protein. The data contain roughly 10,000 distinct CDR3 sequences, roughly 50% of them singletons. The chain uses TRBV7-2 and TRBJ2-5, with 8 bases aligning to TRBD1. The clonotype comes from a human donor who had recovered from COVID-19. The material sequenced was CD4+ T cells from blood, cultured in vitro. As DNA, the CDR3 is TGTGCCAGCGGCCCCGCGGGACAGGCGCCCCGGGAGACCCAGTACTTC. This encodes CASGPAGQAPRETQYF.